The T cell receptor (beta chain) described here comes from a study of cytomegalovirus exposure and HLA in healthy donors. At the level of the study: Earlier results showed roughly 120 million unique TCR beta sequences derived from roughly 200 million T cells. Within the Caucasian-associated ancestry cluster were roughly 81% of the roughly 360 genotyped donors. Study-wide points: The dataset shows that most TCR sequences were rare, while some public TCRs occurred in many donors. More than 15,000 TCR beta sequences were associated with HLA alleles at 0.05 false discovery rate in a later analysis.

Deletions cut 4 bases from V and 4 bases from J, with 13 bases between. The germline gives CDR1 SNHLY, CDR2 FYNNEI. The CDR3 is 15 residues long. Amplification used 60 Vbeta primers and 13 Jbeta primers. TCRdb's table, derived via immunoSEQ multiplex PCR, lists solely in-frame clones and lacks some. This table holds fewer than 250,000 clones, around 79% found once. Remarks on this clone: Its antigen is not known.

The sequence was collected from a man between 18 and 35 years old in good health and CMV-seronegative. This sequence joins TRBV2 and TRBJ2-2; D unresolved. Sequencing was performed on PBMCs. The CDR3 bases are TGTGCCAGCAGTGTCAAGCAAGCCTCCACCGGGGAGCTGTTTTTT. This translates into CASSVKQASTGELFF.